This T cell receptor beta chain was sequenced for a study of cytotoxic CD8 clonotypes in ibrutinib-treated CLL. Deep sequencing aimed at 1 in 200,000 to 1 in 1 million T cells' resolution. TCRdb's table, derived via immunoSEQ multiplex PCR, lists solely in-frame clones and lacks some. The table includes about 120,000 clones, roughly 88% detected once. V lost 2 bases to trimming and J lost 5 bases, with 15 bases between them. The CDR3 runs 16 residues. CDR1 is SGHTA and CDR2 is FQGTGA in the germline V gene. From cryopreserved PBMCs came around 2 micrograms of genomic DNA used for TCR beta libraries. Details on this clone: Its antigen is not known.

General study points: Sampling times differed between sustained-remission and progressing patients.

The receptor was isolated from a human donor with chronic lymphocytic leukemia. This chain uses TRBV7-3 with TRBJ2-2, with D possibly being TRBD1 or TRBD2 (5 bases each). The sample here was PBMCs, taken after 24 months of ibrutinib treatment. The CDR3 sequence is CASSLLGGDVTGELFF. In DNA form, the CDR3 reads TGTGCCAGCAGCTTACTCGGTGGGGACGTAACCGGGGAGCTGTTTTTT. Filled out from reference TRBV7-3 and TRBJ2-2, the complete variable domain reads GAGVSQTPSNKVTEKGKYVELRCDPISGHTALYWYRQSLGQGPEFLIYFQGTGAADDSGLPNDRFFAVRPEGSVSTLKIQRTERGDSAVYLCASSLLGGDVTGELFFGEGSRLTVL.